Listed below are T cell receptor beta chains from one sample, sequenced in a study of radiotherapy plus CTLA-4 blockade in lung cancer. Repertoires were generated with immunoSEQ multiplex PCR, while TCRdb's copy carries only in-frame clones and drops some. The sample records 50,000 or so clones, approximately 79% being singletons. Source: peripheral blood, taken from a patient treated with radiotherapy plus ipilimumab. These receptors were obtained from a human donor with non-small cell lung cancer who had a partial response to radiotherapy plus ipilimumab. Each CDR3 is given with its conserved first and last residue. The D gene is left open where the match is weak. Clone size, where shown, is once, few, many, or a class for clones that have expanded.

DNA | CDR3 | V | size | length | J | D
TGCGCCAGCAGCTTGGAAGGCCAGGGGGATCGTGGCTACACCTTC | CASSLEGQGDRGYTF | TRBV5-1 | NA | 15 | TRBJ1-2 | TRBD1
TGCGCCAGCAGCTTGGCAGGGGATAACGAAGCTTTCTTT | CASSLAGDNEAFF | TRBV5-1 | NA | 13 | TRBJ1-1 | NA
TGTGCCAGCAGTGAAACAGCCGGCGGCTACACCTTC | CASSETAGGYTF | TRBV25-1 | few | 12 | TRBJ1-2 | NA
TGTGCCAGTAGTTCCCGACAGGGAGAGAACACCGGGGAGCTGTTTTTT | CASSSRQGENTGELFF | TRBV19 | NA | 16 | TRBJ2-2 | TRBD1
TGCGCCAGCAGTTTCGGACAGGATGAAAAACTGTTTTTT | CASSFGQDEKLFF | TRBV5-1 | NA | 13 | TRBJ1-4 | TRBD1
TGCGCCAGCAGACATGGGGACAGGGGGTCCGGTACTGAAGCTTTCTTT | CASRHGDRGSGTEAFF | TRBV5-1 | once | 16 | TRBJ1-1 | TRBD1
TGTGCCAGCAGCTTAGCCGTCAGCTACGAGCAGTACTTC | CASSLAVSYEQYF | TRBV7-8 | NA | 13 | TRBJ2-7 | NA
TGCGCCAGCAGCCAAGATCAGGGGCCTGGAAACACCATATATTTT | CASSQDQGPGNTIYF | TRBV4-1 | few | 15 | TRBJ1-3 | NA
TGTGCCAGCAGCCCATCCCCAACTAACAATCAGCCCCAGCATTTT | CASSPSPTNNQPQHF | TRBV9 | NA | 15 | TRBJ1-5 | NA
TGTGCCAGCAGCCTCGTCGGGGGTTCTGGCTACACCTTC | CASSLVGGSGYTF | TRBV6-1 | NA | 13 | TRBJ1-2 | NA
TGTGCCATCAGTGAGGACCCGGGACTAGCTACAGATACGCAGTATTTT | CAISEDPGLATDTQYF | TRBV10-3 | NA | 16 | TRBJ2-3 | TRBD2
TGCGCCAGCAGCCAAGTTGGTGGCAGCTATGGCTACACCTTC | CASSQVGGSYGYTF | TRBV4-1 | NA | 14 | TRBJ1-2 | NA
TGTGCCAGCAGCGTAGAAGGGGACAGCGAAGAGACCCAGTACTTC | CASSVEGDSEETQYF | TRBV9 | NA | 15 | TRBJ2-5 | TRBD1
TGTGCCAGCCGCAAACAGGGCGATGAGCAGTTCTTC | CASRKQGDEQFF | TRBV25-1 | once | 12 | TRBJ2-1 | NA